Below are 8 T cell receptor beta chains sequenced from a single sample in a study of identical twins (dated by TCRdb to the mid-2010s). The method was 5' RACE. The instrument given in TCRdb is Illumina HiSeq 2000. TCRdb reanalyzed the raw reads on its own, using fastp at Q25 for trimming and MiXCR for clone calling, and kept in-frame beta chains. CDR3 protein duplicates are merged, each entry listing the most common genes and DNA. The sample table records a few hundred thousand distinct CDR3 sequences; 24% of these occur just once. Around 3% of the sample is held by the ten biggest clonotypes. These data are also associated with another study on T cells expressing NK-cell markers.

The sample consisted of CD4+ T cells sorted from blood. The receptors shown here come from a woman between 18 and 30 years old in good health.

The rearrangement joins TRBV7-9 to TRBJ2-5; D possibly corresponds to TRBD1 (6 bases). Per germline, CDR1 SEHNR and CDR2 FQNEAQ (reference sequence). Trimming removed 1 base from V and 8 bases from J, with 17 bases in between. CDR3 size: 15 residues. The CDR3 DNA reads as TGTGCCAGCAGCTTAGGGTGGACAGCCCCGTTTACCCAGTACTTC. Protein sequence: CASSLGWTAPFTQYF.

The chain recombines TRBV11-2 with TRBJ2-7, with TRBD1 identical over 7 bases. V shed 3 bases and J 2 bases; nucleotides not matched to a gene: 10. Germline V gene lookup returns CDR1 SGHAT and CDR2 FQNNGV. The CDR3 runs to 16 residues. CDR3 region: CASSFTGASGPYEQYF. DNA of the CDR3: TGTGCCAGCAGCTTCACAGGGGCTTCTGGTCCCTACGAGCAGTACTTC. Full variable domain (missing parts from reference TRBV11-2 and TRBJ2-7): EAGVAQSPRYKIIEKRQSVAFWCNPISGHATLYWYQQILGQGPKLLIQFQNNGVVDDSQLPKDRFSAERLKGVDSTLKIQPAKLEDSAVYLCASSFTGASGPYEQYFGPGTRLTVT.

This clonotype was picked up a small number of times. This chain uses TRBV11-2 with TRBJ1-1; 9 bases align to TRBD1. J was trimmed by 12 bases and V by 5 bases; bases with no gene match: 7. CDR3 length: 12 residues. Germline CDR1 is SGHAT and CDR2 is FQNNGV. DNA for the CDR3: TGTGCCAGCAGCCCGGACAGGGGACGGACTTTCTTT. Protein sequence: CASSPDRGRTFF.

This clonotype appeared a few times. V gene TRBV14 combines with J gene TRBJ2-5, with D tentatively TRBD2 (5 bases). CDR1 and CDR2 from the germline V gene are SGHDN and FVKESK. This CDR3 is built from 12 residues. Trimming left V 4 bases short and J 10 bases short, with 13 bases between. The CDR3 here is CASSPGRLNQYF. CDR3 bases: TGTGCCAGCAGCCCGGGGAGATTGAACCAGTACTTC.

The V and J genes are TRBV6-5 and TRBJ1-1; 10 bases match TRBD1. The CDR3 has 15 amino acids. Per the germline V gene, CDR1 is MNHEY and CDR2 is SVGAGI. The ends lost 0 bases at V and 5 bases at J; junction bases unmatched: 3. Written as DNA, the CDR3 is TGTGCCAGCAGTTACTCCGGGACAGGGGTAACTGAAGCTTTCTTT. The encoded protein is CASSYSGTGVTEAFF.

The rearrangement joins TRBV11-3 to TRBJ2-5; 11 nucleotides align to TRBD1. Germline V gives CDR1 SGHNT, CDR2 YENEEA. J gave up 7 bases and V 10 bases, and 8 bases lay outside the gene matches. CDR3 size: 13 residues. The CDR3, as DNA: TGTGCCACCTCCCGGGACAGGGGGAGGACCCAGTACTTC. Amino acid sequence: CATSRDRGRTQYF.

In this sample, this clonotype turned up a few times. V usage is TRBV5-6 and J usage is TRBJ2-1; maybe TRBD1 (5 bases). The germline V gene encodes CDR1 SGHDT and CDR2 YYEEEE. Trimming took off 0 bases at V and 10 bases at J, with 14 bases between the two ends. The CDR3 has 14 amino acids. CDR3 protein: CASSLVSRDREQFF. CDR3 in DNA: TGTGCCAGCAGCTTGGTGTCCAGGGATCGGGAGCAGTTCTTC.

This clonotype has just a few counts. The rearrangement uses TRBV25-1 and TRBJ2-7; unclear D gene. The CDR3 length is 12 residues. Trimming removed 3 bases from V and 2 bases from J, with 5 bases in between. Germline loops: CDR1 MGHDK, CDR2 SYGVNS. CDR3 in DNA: TGTGCCAGCAGTGACCAAACCTACGAGCAGTACTTC. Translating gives CASSDQTYEQYF.